The rows below give T cell receptor beta chains drawn from one sample of a study of beta chain features in type 1 diabetes. This table comes from immunoSEQ multiplex PCR, and its TCRdb copy is limited to in-frame clones, with some not included. This sample has around 650,000 clones; roughly 12% occur once, and the top ten carry around 0.12%. Sequencing was performed on naive CD4+ T cells from blood. The receptors here all came from a man aged 25-45 years with type 1 diabetes. The CDR3 runs from the conserved cysteine through the conserved F or W. D genes are given only for firm matches. Some rows have no size entry. The others give once, few or many, or a class for an expanded clone.

j_gene: TRBJ2-1; len: 16; v_gene: TRBV7-2; abundance: few; d_gene: .; CDR3aa: CASSSMHGGGTLEQFF; CDR3nt: TGTGCCAGCAGCTCAATGCACGGCGGGGGCACGCTAGAGCAGTTCTTC
j_gene: TRBJ1-2; len: 11; v_gene: TRBV29-1; abundance: .; d_gene: .; CDR3aa: CSAGTDYGYTF; CDR3nt: TGCAGCGCCGGGACGGACTATGGCTACACCTTC
j_gene: TRBJ2-4; len: 16; v_gene: TRBV5-6; abundance: few; d_gene: .; CDR3aa: CASSWRQALGKNIQYF; CDR3nt: TGTGCCAGCAGCTGGAGACAGGCGCTTGGCAAAAACATTCAGTACTTC
j_gene: TRBJ2-5; len: 17; v_gene: TRBV9; abundance: .; d_gene: .; CDR3aa: CASSLSVDQPYQETQYF; CDR3nt: TGTGCCAGCAGCCTCAGCGTGGACCAACCGTACCAAGAGACCCAGTACTTC
j_gene: TRBJ2-1; len: 16; v_gene: TRBV5-6; abundance: .; d_gene: .; CDR3aa: CASSLAAGAPYNEQFF; CDR3nt: TGTGCCAGCAGCTTGGCCGCGGGGGCCCCCTACAATGAGCAGTTCTTC
j_gene: TRBJ1-5; len: 13; v_gene: TRBV7-9; abundance: few; d_gene: .; CDR3aa: CASSLEGLEPQHF; CDR3nt: TGTGCCAGCAGCTTAGAAGGGTTGGAGCCCCAGCATTTT
j_gene: TRBJ1-2; len: 15; v_gene: TRBV5-1; abundance: few; d_gene: .; CDR3aa: CASSLGLEGLRGYTF; CDR3nt: TGCGCCAGCAGCTTGGGTCTTGAAGGGCTACGGGGCTACACCTTC
j_gene: TRBJ2-3; len: 16; v_gene: TRBV9; abundance: .; d_gene: TRBD1; CDR3aa: CASSVEGTGDTDTQYF; CDR3nt: TGTGCCAGCAGCGTAGAAGGGACAGGGGACACAGATACGCAGTATTTT
j_gene: TRBJ2-7; len: 13; v_gene: TRBV2; abundance: few; d_gene: .; CDR3aa: CASSDRPAYEQYF; CDR3nt: TGTGCCAGCAGTGACAGGCCTGCCTACGAGCAGTACTTC
j_gene: TRBJ2-1; len: 14; v_gene: TRBV7-9; abundance: .; d_gene: TRBD2; CDR3aa: CAPEQRGATNEQFF; CDR3nt: TGTGCCCCAGAACAGCGGGGGGCTACCAATGAGCAGTTCTTC
j_gene: TRBJ2-7; len: 14; v_gene: TRBV29-1; abundance: .; d_gene: .; CDR3aa: CSVGREQGPYEQYF; CDR3nt: TGCAGCGTTGGGAGGGAACAGGGCCCCTACGAGCAGTACTTC
j_gene: TRBJ2-3; len: 14; v_gene: TRBV6-1; abundance: many; d_gene: TRBD1; CDR3aa: CASTSGQGEDTQYF; CDR3nt: TGTGCCAGCACCTCGGGACAGGGGGAAGATACGCAGTATTTT
j_gene: TRBJ1-1; len: 14; v_gene: TRBV18; abundance: few; d_gene: .; CDR3aa: CASSPDRLFTEAFF; CDR3nt: TGTGCCAGCTCACCAGACAGGCTATTCACTGAAGCTTTCTTT
j_gene: TRBJ1-1; len: 16; v_gene: TRBV27; abundance: .; d_gene: .; CDR3aa: CASSSRPRTVYTEAFF; CDR3nt: TGTGCCAGCAGTTCACGACCAAGGACGGTATACACTGAAGCTTTCTTT
j_gene: TRBJ1-6; len: 15; v_gene: TRBV15; abundance: few; d_gene: .; CDR3aa: CATSRDPPHNSPLHF; CDR3nt: TGTGCCACCAGCAGAGATCCGCCCCATAATTCACCCCTCCACTTT
j_gene: TRBJ1-2; len: 13; v_gene: TRBV25-1; abundance: .; d_gene: .; CDR3aa: CASSDRVINGYTF; CDR3nt: TGTGCCAGCAGTGACAGGGTCATAAATGGCTACACCTTC
j_gene: TRBJ2-4; len: 16; v_gene: TRBV11-3; abundance: few; d_gene: .; CDR3aa: CASSLLGVLAKNIQYF; CDR3nt: TGTGCCAGCAGCCTGCTCGGGGTACTAGCCAAAAACATTCAGTACTTC
j_gene: TRBJ2-1; len: 16; v_gene: TRBV11-3; abundance: few; d_gene: TRBD2; CDR3aa: CASSFGTSGAYNEQFF; CDR3nt: TGTGCCAGCAGCTTCGGGACTAGCGGGGCCTACAATGAGCAGTTCTTC
j_gene: TRBJ2-3; len: 13; v_gene: TRBV5-1; abundance: few; d_gene: TRBD1; CDR3aa: CASSLTGADTQYF; CDR3nt: TGCGCCAGCAGCTTGACAGGGGCGGATACGCAGTATTTT
j_gene: TRBJ2-5; len: 13; v_gene: TRBV7-2; abundance: .; d_gene: .; CDR3aa: CASSFANQETQYF; CDR3nt: TGTGCCAGCAGCTTCGCGAATCAAGAGACCCAGTACTTC
j_gene: TRBJ1-3; len: 15; v_gene: TRBV10-3; abundance: few; d_gene: TRBD1; CDR3aa: CAISGGQISGNTIYF; CDR3nt: TGTGCCATCAGTGGGGGACAGATCTCTGGAAACACCATATATTTT
j_gene: TRBJ2-5; len: 12; v_gene: TRBV2; abundance: few; d_gene: TRBD2; CDR3aa: CASSAGEETQYF; CDR3nt: TGTGCCAGCTCAGCGGGGGAGGAGACCCAGTACTTC